The 9 T cell receptor beta chains reported below all come from one sample, sequenced in a study of neoadjuvant anti-PD-1 for oral cavity cancer. The repertoire was sequenced with immunoSEQ multiplex PCR; TCRdb's copy has only in-frame clones and lacks some. Found here are approximately 42,000 clones, 77% of them singletons; the top ten hold more than 4.5%. The sample's time point: after neoadjuvant nivolumab, at surgical resection. The source was PBMCs, collected after nivolumab (anti-PD-1) treatment. These TCRs come from a person aged 40 to 85 with oral cavity squamous cell carcinoma.

The chain links TRBV6-1 to TRBJ2-1, with 10 bases lining up with TRBD2. Losses at the gene ends were 7 bases for V and 2 bases for J; bases not matched to a gene: 5. There are 15 residues in the CDR3. CDR1 is MNHNS and CDR2 is SASEGT in the germline V gene. As DNA, the CDR3 is TGTGCCAGCATGAGGACTAGCGGAGCCTACAATGAGCAGTTCTTC. The encoded protein is CASMRTSGAYNEQFF.

This clone was found once. The V gene is TRBV5-6, the J gene TRBJ2-3; 7 nucleotides match TRBD2. Trimming at V came to 0 bases and at J to 5 bases, leaving 6 bases not matched to a gene. The CDR3 is 15 residues long. Germline CDR1 SGHDT, CDR2 YYEEEE. The CDR3 nucleotides read TGTGCCAGCAGCTTGGATAGCGGGCTGGAAGATACGCAGTATTTT. Residues: CASSLDSGLEDTQYF.

This sequence joins TRBV4-2 and TRBJ2-7, with D unclear. V shed 5 bases and J shed 2 bases, with 10 bases lying between them. This CDR3 region has 13 residues. Germline V gene sequence: CDR1 LGHNA, CDR2 YNFKEQ. CDR3 residues: CASSAGYPYEQYF. As DNA, the CDR3 is TGTGCCAGCAGCGCCGGTTATCCCTACGAGCAGTACTTC.

The gene calls are TRBV5-5 and TRBJ1-4; D unclear. Germline values: CDR1 SGHKS, CDR2 YYEKEE (reference sequence). V gave up 0 bases and J gave up 2 bases, with 17 bases separating them. The CDR3 extends over 18 amino acids. The CDR3 here is CASSLALGFRSTNEKLFF. The CDR3 DNA reads as TGTGCCAGCAGCTTGGCCTTGGGCTTCAGAAGCACTAATGAAAAACTGTTTTTT.

The J gene is TRBJ2-7, the V gene TRBV5-1; no clear D. V lost 4 bases and J 5 bases, leaving 19 bases between the germline ends. The CDR3 contains 15 residues. Germline V CDR1 and CDR2: SGHRS, YFSETQ. CDR3 protein: CASSPRSASTHEQYF. The DNA for the CDR3 is TGCGCCAGCAGCCCCAGGTCCGCCAGCACCCACGAGCAGTACTTC.

This chain uses TRBV4-2 with TRBJ1-1, with D hard to call. Between the trimmed V and J ends, which lost 5 bases and 4 bases, there was a span of 11 bases. Germline loops: CDR1 LGHNA, CDR2 YNFKEQ. This CDR3 is built from 13 residues. Written as DNA, the CDR3 is TGTGCCAGCAGCGCATATGAGAGCACTGAAGCTTTCTTT. Encoded protein: CASSAYESTEAFF.

The V call is TRBV2, the J call TRBJ2-1; TRBD1 is a possible D gene (6 bases). CDR3 length: 15 amino acids. Germline V gives CDR1 SNHLY, CDR2 FYNNEI. The V end was cut by 5 bases, the J end by 7 bases, with 18 bases between. CDR3 coding DNA: TGTGCCAGCAGTAGGGAAAAGGGGGAGTGGAATGAGCAGTTCTTC. Translating it yields CASSREKGEWNEQFF.

In this sample, this clone turned up once. The chain has TRBV19 and TRBJ1-6; 9 nucleotides line up with TRBD1. V gave up 6 bases and J gave up 5 bases; unmatched junction bases: 5. This CDR3 has 15 amino acids. From germline, CDR1 is LNHDA and CDR2 SQIVND (reference sequence). The CDR3 coding sequence is TGTGCCAGTAGACCCGGGACAGGGAATAATTCACCCCTCCACTTT. Protein product: CASRPGTGNNSPLHF.

The chain links TRBV6-1 to TRBJ1-5, with TRBD1 matching over 7 bases. V lost 5 bases, J lost 1 base, and 5 bases stayed unmatched. The CDR3 contains 15 residues. Germline loops: CDR1 MNHNS, CDR2 SASEGT. The DNA for the CDR3 is TGTGCCAGCAGTTTCGACAGGGCCAGCAATCAGCCCCAGCATTTT. It encodes CASSFDRASNQPQHF.